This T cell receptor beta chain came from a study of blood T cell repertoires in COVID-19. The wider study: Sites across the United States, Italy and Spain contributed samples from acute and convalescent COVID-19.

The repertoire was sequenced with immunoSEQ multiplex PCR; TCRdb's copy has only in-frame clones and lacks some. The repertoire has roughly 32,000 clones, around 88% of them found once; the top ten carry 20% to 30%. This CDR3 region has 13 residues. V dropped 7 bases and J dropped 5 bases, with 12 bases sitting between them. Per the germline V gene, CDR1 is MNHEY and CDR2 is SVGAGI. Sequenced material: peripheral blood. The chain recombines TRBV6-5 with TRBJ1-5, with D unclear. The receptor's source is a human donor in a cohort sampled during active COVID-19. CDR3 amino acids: CASNFGADQPQHF. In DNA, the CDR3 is TGTGCCAGCAACTTCGGCGCGGATCAGCCCCAGCATTTT.